The present entry profiles one T cell receptor beta chain with its context. What it binds is unknown. V gave up 1 base and J gave up 6 bases; unmatched junction bases: 17. Looked up from germline, CDR1 is SGHTA and CDR2 is FQGNSA. The CDR3 sequence is 19 residues long. Sequenced by immunoSEQ multiplex PCR; TCRdb stores in-frame clones only, minus some. This table has a few thousand clones, roughly 70% appearing once. This sample stems from a study of PD-1 blockade in classical Hodgkin lymphoma. Study at large: Patients had nivolumab dosed at 3 mg/kg, delivered intravenously every 2 weeks.

Every patient relapsed after autologous stem cell transplantation, and brentuximab vedotin exposure varied. Whole-study results and caveats: TCR diversity at baseline was reported to be reduced in newly diagnosed patients relative to healthy donors. With CD4+ cells, TCR diversity rose significantly by C4D1, but not with CD8+ cells. Complete responders showed a baseline diversity that resembled the diversity of newly diagnosed patients.

The sequence derives from a human donor with classical Hodgkin lymphoma. Specimen: peripheral blood mononuclear cells (PBMCs), collected before the second cycle of nivolumab. The J gene is TRBJ2-7, the V gene TRBV7-2, with 11 nucleotides matching TRBD2. In DNA form, the CDR3 reads TGTGCCAGCAGCTTAGTGGGGGGACGAAGTAGCGGGAGGGCGATCGAGCAGTACTTC. This gives the protein CASSLVGGRSSGRAIEQYF.